Listed below are T cell receptor beta chains from one sample, sequenced in a study of regulatory T cells in long-lasting Graves disease. In TCRdb, the multiplex PCR reads were re-called with MiXCR into one record per CDR3 protein. Among around 450,000 distinct CDR3 sequences listed, over 12% were seen once. The sample was also reused in another study, on T cells in Graves' hyperthyroidism and ophthalmopathy.

The sample was peripheral blood mononuclear cells (PBMCs), taken at new diagnosis, from a patient treated with antithyroid drugs. These receptors originate from a woman aged 40 to 55 with Graves disease. CDR3s include the opening cysteine and the closing phenylalanine or tryptophan. Fields, in order: D gene, V gene, clone size, J gene, CDR3 DNA, CDR3 protein. A D gene is named only where the DNA matches it firmly. Not every row has a clone size; where given, it reads once, few, many or a size class.

d_gene: TRBD1
v_gene: TRBV11-2
abundance: many
j_gene: TRBJ2-5
CDR3nt: TGTGCCAGCAGCTTAGCTTTCCGACAGGGCGAAGAGACCCAGTACTTC
CDR3aa: CASSLAFRQGEETQYF

d_gene: .
v_gene: TRBV11-2
abundance: many
j_gene: TRBJ2-7
CDR3nt: TGTGCCAGCAGCTCGACAGTTTACGAGCAGTACTTC
CDR3aa: CASSSTVYEQYF

d_gene: TRBD1
v_gene: TRBV6-2/TRBV6-3
abundance: .
j_gene: TRBJ1-2
CDR3nt: TGTGCCAGCAGCTCACAGGGGGAGGGTGGCTACACCTTC
CDR3aa: CASSSQGEGGYTF

d_gene: .
v_gene: TRBV20-1
abundance: many
j_gene: TRBJ1-1
CDR3nt: TGCAGTGCGACGGGGAACACTGAAGCTTTCTTT
CDR3aa: CSATGNTEAFF

d_gene: TRBD1
v_gene: TRBV20-1
abundance: .
j_gene: TRBJ2-7
CDR3nt: TGCAGTGCTAGAGATCTTAGACAGGGGGCTAGCGGAAGACGAACCGAGCAGTACTTC
CDR3aa: CSARDLRQGASGRRTEQYF

d_gene: .
v_gene: TRBV7-2
abundance: .
j_gene: TRBJ1-6
CDR3nt: TGTGCCAGCAGCTTCCAGGGTATTGGGTCACCCCTCCACTTT
CDR3aa: CASSFQGIGSPLHF

d_gene: TRBD1
v_gene: TRBV19
abundance: .
j_gene: TRBJ1-5
CDR3nt: TGTGCCAGTAACCTAAGGACAGGGGGTAGTCAGCCCCAGCATTTT
CDR3aa: CASNLRTGGSQPQHF

d_gene: TRBD2
v_gene: TRBV12-3/TRBV12-4
abundance: few
j_gene: TRBJ2-3
CDR3nt: TGTGCCAGCACCTTACGGACTAGCGGATCCGATACGCAGTATTTT
CDR3aa: CASTLRTSGSDTQYF

d_gene: .
v_gene: TRBV10-2
abundance: few
j_gene: TRBJ1-2
CDR3nt: TGCGCCAGCCGCCAGGCCCCCCCTTATGGCTACACCTTC
CDR3aa: CASRQAPPYGYTF

d_gene: .
v_gene: TRBV5-1
abundance: .
j_gene: TRBJ1-2
CDR3nt: TGCGCCAGCAGCTTGGAGGGCAGGGACTCTGGCTACACCTTC
CDR3aa: CASSLEGRDSGYTF

d_gene: .
v_gene: TRBV12-3/TRBV12-4
abundance: many
j_gene: TRBJ2-1
CDR3nt: TGTGCCAGCAGTTTCCGTATCTCTCTCGCGGAGGAGTACAATGAGCAGTTCTTC
CDR3aa: CASSFRISLAEEYNEQFF

d_gene: TRBD2
v_gene: TRBV18
abundance: .
j_gene: TRBJ2-3
CDR3nt: TGTGCCAGCTCACCGGGAGAAATTAGGACTAGCGATAATGCACAGGATACGCAGTATTTT
CDR3aa: CASSPGEIRTSDNAQDTQYF

d_gene: TRBD2
v_gene: TRBV5-1
abundance: many
j_gene: TRBJ2-7
CDR3nt: TGTGCCAGCAGCCCGACTAGCGGGAGCTACGAGCAGTACTTC
CDR3aa: CASSPTSGSYEQYF

d_gene: TRBD2
v_gene: TRBV10-2
abundance: many
j_gene: TRBJ2-3
CDR3nt: TGCGCCAGCAGCGGGACTAGCGGGAGGTTCACAGATACGCAGTATTTT
CDR3aa: CASSGTSGRFTDTQYF

d_gene: .
v_gene: TRBV24-1
abundance: .
j_gene: TRBJ2-5
CDR3nt: TGTGCCACCAGTGATTTTGAGACCCAGTACTTC
CDR3aa: CATSDFETQYF

d_gene: .
v_gene: TRBV12-3/TRBV12-4
abundance: many
j_gene: TRBJ2-7
CDR3nt: TGTGCCAGCAGTCACGGCTACGAGCAGTACTTC
CDR3aa: CASSHGYEQYF

d_gene: .
v_gene: TRBV13
abundance: many
j_gene: TRBJ2-5
CDR3nt: TGTGCCAGCAGCATAGGGAGGAGCCTAGCACAAGAGACCCAGTACTTC
CDR3aa: CASSIGRSLAQETQYF

d_gene: .
v_gene: TRBV12-3/TRBV12-4
abundance: many
j_gene: TRBJ2-4
CDR3nt: TGTGCCAGCAGTTTAGGATATGATAGAGACTTC
CDR3aa: CASSLGYDRDF

d_gene: TRBD2
v_gene: TRBV10-3
abundance: many
j_gene: TRBJ2-2
CDR3nt: TGTGCCATCACAGAGACTAGCGGGAGGTCTACCGGGGAGCTGTTTTTT
CDR3aa: CAITETSGRSTGELFF

d_gene: TRBD1
v_gene: TRBV3-1
abundance: many
j_gene: TRBJ1-2
CDR3nt: TGTGCCAGCAGCCAAGAGGGGACAGTCTATGGCTACACCTTC
CDR3aa: CASSQEGTVYGYTF

d_gene: TRBD2
v_gene: TRBV7-6
abundance: few
j_gene: TRBJ2-3
CDR3nt: TGTGCCAGCAGCTTAGTGACTAGCGGATTTGATACGCAGTATTTT
CDR3aa: CASSLVTSGFDTQYF

d_gene: TRBD2
v_gene: TRBV9
abundance: .
j_gene: TRBJ2-1
CDR3nt: TGTGCCAGCAGCCGGGCTGGCGGGAGAGGTGAGCAGTTCTTC
CDR3aa: CASSRAGGRGEQFF

d_gene: .
v_gene: TRBV7-8
abundance: few
j_gene: TRBJ2-5
CDR3nt: TGTGCCAGCAGCCACTACAGGGTCCAAGAGACCCAGTACTTC
CDR3aa: CASSHYRVQETQYF

d_gene: TRBD1
v_gene: TRBV28
abundance: many
j_gene: TRBJ1-2
CDR3nt: TGTGCCAGCAGTTCAGCCGGGACAGGGAATGGCTACACCTTC
CDR3aa: CASSSAGTGNGYTF

d_gene: TRBD2
v_gene: TRBV19
abundance: .
j_gene: TRBJ2-3
CDR3nt: TGTGCCACCGGGACTAGCGGGAGGGCGGGTACGCAGTATTTT
CDR3aa: CATGTSGRAGTQYF

d_gene: .
v_gene: TRBV5-1
abundance: .
j_gene: TRBJ1-2
CDR3nt: TGCGCCAGCAGCCCCTCTGACTATGGCTACACCTTC
CDR3aa: CASSPSDYGYTF

d_gene: .
v_gene: TRBV10-3
abundance: many
j_gene: TRBJ2-2
CDR3nt: TGTGCCATCGGCAGGGAGCCAACCGGGGAGCTGTTTTTT
CDR3aa: CAIGREPTGELFF

d_gene: .
v_gene: TRBV5-6
abundance: many
j_gene: TRBJ2-7
CDR3nt: TGTGCCAGCAGCCGAGGACGGGGACCCCGTATCTTGGAGCAGTACTTC
CDR3aa: CASSRGRGPRILEQYF

d_gene: .
v_gene: TRBV29-1
abundance: many
j_gene: TRBJ2-1
CDR3nt: TGCAGCGAACGGCCCCAAGAGAACTCCTACAATGAGCAGTTCTTC
CDR3aa: CSERPQENSYNEQFF

d_gene: .
v_gene: TRBV20-1
abundance: many
j_gene: TRBJ1-2
CDR3nt: TGCAGTGCTAGAGATTTTGATTTTAACGGAGGCTACACCTTC
CDR3aa: CSARDFDFNGGYTF

d_gene: TRBD2
v_gene: TRBV18
abundance: few
j_gene: TRBJ2-5
CDR3nt: TGTGCCAGCTCACCGCCGGGACTAGCGGGAGGAGGGATAGAGACCCAGTACTTC
CDR3aa: CASSPPGLAGGGIETQYF

d_gene: .
v_gene: TRBV3-1
abundance: many
j_gene: TRBJ2-7
CDR3nt: TGTGCCAGCAGCCAAGGGAGAGGGGCCTACGAGCAGTACTTC
CDR3aa: CASSQGRGAYEQYF

d_gene: .
v_gene: TRBV15
abundance: many
j_gene: TRBJ2-1
CDR3nt: TGTGCCACCAGCAGCACCCGGGGCGCCTACAATGAGCAGTTCTTC
CDR3aa: CATSSTRGAYNEQFF

d_gene: .
v_gene: TRBV12-3/TRBV12-4
abundance: .
j_gene: TRBJ2-5
CDR3nt: TGTGCCAGCAGTTTAAGGGACAACCGAGGAGAGACCCAGTACTTC
CDR3aa: CASSLRDNRGETQYF

d_gene: .
v_gene: TRBV28
abundance: .
j_gene: TRBJ1-2
CDR3nt: TGTGCCAGCAGTCCCCCCCAGAGCTATGGCTACACCTTC
CDR3aa: CASSPPQSYGYTF